This is a list of T cell receptor beta chains from one sample in a study of cytomegalovirus exposure and HLA in healthy donors. Sequenced by immunoSEQ multiplex PCR; TCRdb stores in-frame clones only, minus some. This table has 150,000 or so clones, roughly 79% appearing once. The sample taken for sequencing was PBMCs. The receptor source for this set is a middle-aged woman in good health and CMV-seropositive. Both conserved end residues are part of each CDR3. D genes are given only for firm matches. For some rows the clone size is stated as once, few or many, or as a class when expanded; others skip it.

TRBV19,TRBD2,TRBJ2-5,.,19,TGTGCCAGTAGTGCGTCCGGGACTAGCGGGGGCCGAATACAAGAGACCCAGTACTTC,CASSASGTSGGRIQETQYF
TRBV19,.,TRBJ1-3,.,16,TGTGCCAGTAACCCTAGAAGGGAGAGCTCTGGAAACACCATATATTTT,CASNPRRESSGNTIYF
TRBV6-1,.,TRBJ2-1,.,13,TGTGCCAGCAGTACCCTAGTAGGACTAGAGCAGTTCTTC,CASSTLVGLEQFF
TRBV19,.,TRBJ1-2,.,14,TGTGCCAGTAGTATACCTAACCTCCCCTATGGCTACACCTTC,CASSIPNLPYGYTF
TRBV6-1,TRBD1,TRBJ1-4,.,14,TGTGCCAGTGGGAGAGGGGGCGATGGAGAAAAACTGTTTTTT,CASGRGGDGEKLFF
TRBV7-2,.,TRBJ2-7,.,16,TGTGCCAGCAGCTTTCCGGGTCTGAGGCTGTCACACGAGCAGTACTTC,CASSFPGLRLSHEQYF
TRBV7-2,.,TRBJ2-3,.,15,TGTGCCAGCAGCCCAAGGGGTAGCCGCACAGATACGCAGTATTTT,CASSPRGSRTDTQYF
TRBV6-1,TRBD1,TRBJ2-7,.,13,TGTGCCAGCAGCTCTTACAGGGGCTACGAGCAGTACTTC,CASSSYRGYEQYF
TRBV7-8,.,TRBJ1-2,.,14,TGTGCCAGCAGCTTAGGGTGGCTTAACTATGGCTACACCTTC,CASSLGWLNYGYTF
TRBV2,.,TRBJ2-7,.,15,TGTGCCAGCAGTGAAGCGCGGCTCCTCTCCTACGAGCAGTACTTC,CASSEARLLSYEQYF
TRBV29-1,TRBD1,TRBJ2-1,.,13,TGCAGCACCCCCGGGACAGCATACAATGAGCAGTTCTTC,CSTPGTAYNEQFF
TRBV30,TRBD1,TRBJ1-1,.,13,TGTGCCTGGAGGGGACAGGGTTTCGGTGAAGCTTTCTTT,CAWRGQGFGEAFF
TRBV2,TRBD1,TRBJ1-2,.,14,TGTGCCAGCAGGAGGGACAGGGGGCCCTATGGCTACACCTTC,CASRRDRGPYGYTF
TRBV5-5,.,TRBJ2-3,once,16,.,CATSTLAGSSTDTQYF
TRBV7-8,.,TRBJ2-5,.,13,TGTGCCAGCAGCCCCTGGGAGTCAGAGACCCAGTACTTC,CASSPWESETQYF
TRBV9,.,TRBJ2-3,.,16,TGTGCCAGCAGCGTAGCTCTAGGGGGGGGGATAGATGCGCAGTATTTT,CASSVALGGGIDAQYF
TRBV18,.,TRBJ1-2,once,13,TGTGCCAGCTCACCACGACAAAACTATGGCTACACCTTC,CASSPRQNYGYTF
TRBV14,.,TRBJ2-2,.,14,TGTGCCAGCAGCCAGCTGAGGTTCACCGGGGAGCTGTTTTTT,CASSQLRFTGELFF
TRBV30,.,TRBJ1-1,.,17,TGTGCCTGGAGTCCTGAAATCTGGTACGAAGCGAACACTGAAGCTTTCTTT,CAWSPEIWYEANTEAFF
TRBV10-2,TRBD1,TRBJ1-4,.,14,TGCGCCAGCAGTGAACCGGACAGGGGGGAAAAACTGTTTTTT,CASSEPDRGEKLFF
TRBV25-1,.,TRBJ1-1,few,13,TGTGCCAGCGGAGGGGTGGGGAACACTGAAGCTTTCTTT,CASGGVGNTEAFF
TRBV5-1,.,TRBJ1-2,.,15,TGCGCCAGCAGCTTGGGAACAGGGTTTCGGTATGGCTACACCTTC,CASSLGTGFRYGYTF
TRBV2,.,TRBJ1-3,.,13,TGTGCCAGCAGGGGCTGGGCTCGAAACACCATATATTTT,CASRGWARNTIYF
TRBV5-1,.,TRBJ2-2,.,13,TGCGCCAGCAGCCTAGAGGGGGCCGGGGAGCTGTTTTTT,CASSLEGAGELFF
TRBV6-5,TRBD1,TRBJ1-6,.,16,TGTGCCAGCAGTTACGGACAGGGTTTCTATAATTCACCCCTCCACTTT,CASSYGQGFYNSPLHF
TRBV28,.,TRBJ2-7,.,13,TGTGCGTCACGGTTAACGAGTTCCTACGAGCAGTACTTC,CASRLTSSYEQYF
TRBV19,.,TRBJ1-3,few,14,TGTGCCAGTAAGGAGGTGGAACCTGGAAACACCATATATTTT,CASKEVEPGNTIYF
TRBV4-2,.,TRBJ2-2,.,15,TGTGCCAGCAGCCAAGATCAACGGGAGCCCGGGGAGCTGTTTTTT,CASSQDQREPGELFF
TRBV28,.,TRBJ2-2,.,13,TGTGCCAGCAGAAGAGAGGGCACCGGGGAGCTGTTTTTT,CASRREGTGELFF
TRBV19,.,TRBJ1-5,.,12,TGTGCCAGCCAACAGGGCGGTCAGCCCCAGCATTTT,CASQQGGQPQHF
TRBV7-9,.,TRBJ1-3,few,16,TGTTCCAGCAGCTTATTCGGGGGGTACGCTGGAAACACCATATATTTT,CSSSLFGGYAGNTIYF
TRBV5-1,TRBD1,TRBJ1-2,once,14,TGCGCCAGCAGCTCACAGGGGTATAACTATGGCTACACCTTC,CASSSQGYNYGYTF
TRBV19,.,TRBJ1-2,.,13,TGTGCCAGTAGAGAACCCAGGGAACGGGGCTACACCTTC,CASREPRERGYTF
TRBV10-2,.,TRBJ1-1,.,12,TGCGCCAGCAAATCAGGGAACACTGAAGCTTTCTTT,CASKSGNTEAFF
TRBV5-1,TRBD2,TRBJ2-2,.,15,TGCGCCAGCAGCCCACTAGCGGGGGGGCCCGGGGAGCTGTTTTTT,CASSPLAGGPGELFF
TRBV30,.,TRBJ1-6,.,16,TGTGCCTGGAGTGCCAACGACCGGGGAAATAATTCACCCCTCCACTTT,CAWSANDRGNNSPLHF
TRBV7-2,TRBD2,TRBJ2-3,.,15,TGTGCCAGGGGTCCGGGGCGGGGGGAGGCAGATACGCAGTATTTT,CARGPGRGEADTQYF
TRBV6-5,TRBD1,TRBJ2-5,.,12,TGTGCCAGCGGGGACAGACAAGAGACCCAGTACTTC,CASGDRQETQYF
TRBV7-9,.,TRBJ1-2,.,13,TGTGCCAGCAGCGGGGATACAGGGTCGGGCTACACCTTC,CASSGDTGSGYTF
TRBV30,TRBD2,TRBJ2-5,once,14,TGTGCCTGGAGCGGTACTAGCGGGGGGGCGGCCCAGTACTTC,CAWSGTSGGAAQYF